Given below is one T cell receptor beta chain in context. There is no known antigen for this receptor. Per-base quality was not reported, and no clone a single base away is much larger than it. The library was generated by PCR. Sequencing used an Illumina HiSeq 2500. Molecular barcoding was employed in the preparation of TCR libraries, with unique molecular identifiers being used to normalize TCRbeta repertoire quantification. TCRdb cleaned the public reads at Q25 with fastp, built clones with MiXCR and kept in-frame beta chains. Entries are consolidated by CDR3 protein sequence, retaining the most common genes and DNA. Counted in this sample were about 150,000 distinct CDR3 sequences; about 9% of them appeared once. The top ten constitute 15% to 20% of the sample. Interpreted using the paper, the treatment or condition label stands for: allogeneic hematopoietic cell transplantation with graft depleted of TCRalphabeta T cells and CD19 B cells. The transplant recipients were children given TCRalphabeta/CD19-depleted allogeneic hematopoietic cell grafts.

The data belong to a study of T-cell reconstitution after alpha-beta-depleted transplantation in children (dated by TCRdb to between 2015 and 2016). Background on the whole study: T-cell immune reconstitution after TCRalphabeta/CD19-depleted allogeneic hematopoietic cell transplantation in children was quantitatively tracked in the study by means of TCR repertoire profiling.

General conclusions and limits of the study: The frequencies of hyperexpanded clones fell over the following months, and after one year, T-cell counts and TCRbeta diversity were mostly attributed to newly produced T cells. In some patients, the high TCRbeta diversity seen at day 60 was put down to recipient T cells and intrathymic progenitors that had survived conditioning. The apparently early recovery of alphabetaT-cell counts about two months after transplant reportedly depended on only several hundred rapidly expanded clones that came from non-depleted graft cells.

CDR1 and CDR2 were assigned from the germline V gene as KGHDR and SFDVKD. Trimming takes 3 bases from V and 2 bases from J, and the germline ends sit 13 bases apart. Including the terminal cysteine and phenylalanine, the CDR3 comprises 15 residues. CDR3 DNA only is kept here, 45 bases in frame from base 1. The chain is made from TRBV24-1 and TRBJ2-7; the D gene may be TRBD1 or TRBD2, since each aligns over 5 bases. This clonotype was sampled from a female patient between 2 and 15 years old who had a stem cell transplant for congenital amegakaryocytic thrombocytopenia, so the T cells may come from the graft donor. The sequencing here drew on PBMCs, mostly from graft donor cells, taken 180 days after TCRalphabeta/CD19-depleted stem cell transplant. The DNA reads TGTGCCACCAGTGATCCGGGGACGGCTCCCTACGAGCAGTACTTC. This sequence encodes CATSDPGTAPYEQYF.